These 12 T cell receptor beta chains were all obtained from the same sample, sequenced in a study of blood T cell repertoires in COVID-19. This table comes from immunoSEQ multiplex PCR, and its TCRdb copy is limited to in-frame clones, with some not included. The table shows about 120,000 clones, with almost 80% occurring only once. What was sequenced was peripheral blood. Receptors were obtained from a woman older than 75 with active or convalescent COVID-19.

V is TRBV28 and J is TRBJ1-1; TRBD1 matches 7 bases. The CDR3 extends over 15 amino acids. The V segment lost 3 bases and the J segment 1 base; nucleotides outside the gene matches: 5. Germline V gene data show CDR1 as MDHEN and CDR2 as SYDVKM. The CDR3 sequence: CASSFGGTANTEAFF. CDR3 DNA sequence: TGTGCCAGCAGTTTTGGGGGGACAGCGAACACTGAAGCTTTCTTT.

The chain recombines TRBV29-1 with TRBJ2-7; D might be TRBD2 (5 bases). The CDR3 spans 14 residues. V was trimmed by 3 bases and J by 6 bases, leaving 18 bases between them. CDR1 is SQVTM and CDR2 is ANQGSEA in the germline V gene. CDR3: CSVEGRALRGEQYF. In DNA form, the CDR3 reads TGCAGCGTTGAGGGTCGGGCCCTACGGGGCGAGCAGTACTTC.

The V call is TRBV19, the J call TRBJ2-2; 14 bases line up with TRBD2. The CDR3 runs to 16 residues. Losses at the gene ends were 5 bases for V and 4 bases for J; bases not matched to a gene: 3. CDR1 and CDR2 (germline): LNHDA, SQIVND (reference sequence). CDR3 sequence (DNA): TGTGCCAGTAGTGTGGGACTAGCGGGAGTCACCGGGGAGCTGTTTTTT. Its protein product is CASSVGLAGVTGELFF.

This clone was counted between two and nine times. CDR3 in DNA: TGCGCCAGCAGCTCGGGACTAGCGGGCGGCACAGATACGCAGTATTTT. The encoded protein is CASSSGLAGGTDTQYF. The chain uses TRBV5-1 and TRBJ2-3, with 12 bases that match TRBD2. The CDR3 runs 16 residues. Germline V CDR1 and CDR2: SGHRS, YFSETQ. V lost 3 bases and J lost 1; bases outside the gene matches: 3.

The rearrangement links TRBV7-9 to TRBJ2-3; 13 nucleotides agree with TRBD2. After removal of 6 bases from V and 2 bases from J, the junction contained 2 bases not matched to a gene. Germline values: CDR1 SEHNR, CDR2 FQNEAQ (reference sequence). CDR3 length equals 15 residues. CDR3 sequence: CASRGLAGDTDTQYF. The CDR3 DNA sequence: TGTGCCAGCAGAGGACTAGCGGGAGACACAGATACGCAGTATTTT.

This clone was counted a single time. This chain connects TRBV4-2 to TRBJ2-2, with a weak D call TRBD1 (5 bases). The V gene's germline CDR1 is LGHNA and CDR2 YNFKEQ. The length of the CDR3 is 15 residues. The V and J ends lost 1 base and 7 bases respectively, with 13 bases between them. The CDR3 loop is CASSQVPREYGELFF. In nucleotides, the CDR3 is TGTGCCAGCAGCCAAGTACCCAGGGAATACGGGGAGCTGTTTTTT.

V usage is TRBV15 and J usage is TRBJ1-6; D not resolved. The V end was cut by 7 bases, the J end by 0 bases, with 13 bases between. The length of the CDR3 is 16 residues. Germline-derived CDR1 and CDR2 are LNHNV and YYDKDF (reference sequence). In DNA form, the CDR3 reads TGTGCCACCATCACCCCTGCGAGCTCCTATAATTCACCCCTCCACTTT. As protein: CATITPASSYNSPLHF.

The chain links TRBV2 to TRBJ1-5; tentatively, D is TRBD1 (5 bases). Germline V CDR1 and CDR2: SNHLY, FYNNEI. The germline V and J ends were trimmed by 8 bases and 0 bases, with 11 bases remaining between them. The CDR3 covers 14 residues. DNA for the CDR3: TGTGCCAGCTCGGACATCTATAGCAATCAGCCCCAGCATTTT. Translated: CASSDIYSNQPQHF. Complete variable domain (other parts from reference TRBV2 and TRBJ1-5): EPEVTQTPSHQVTQMGQEVILRCVPISNHLYFYWYRQILGQKVEFLVSFYNNEISEKSEIFDDQFSVERPDGSNFTLKIRSTKLEDSAMYFCASSDIYSNQPQHFGDGTRLSIL.

V usage is TRBV15 and J usage is TRBJ2-2; D gene ambiguous. The CDR3 has 14 amino acids. The germline V and J ends were trimmed by 1 base and 7 bases, with 10 bases remaining between them. The germline gives CDR1 LNHNV, CDR2 YYDKDF (reference sequence). For the CDR3, the DNA is TGTGCCACCAGCAGAGTAACGTCGGGCGGGGAGCTGTTTTTT. Protein sequence: CATSRVTSGGELFF. Together with reference TRBV15 and TRBJ2-2, the CDR3 gives the full variable domain: DAMVIQNPRYQVTQFGKPVTLSCSQTLNHNVMYWYQQKSSQAPKLLFHYYDKDFNNEADTPDNFQSRRPNTSFCFLDIRSPGLGDTAMYLCATSRVTSGGELFFGEGSRLTVL.

The chain carries TRBV9 and TRBJ1-2; the match to TRBD1 covers 8 bases. The V and J ends lost 4 bases and 2 bases, in that order; junction bases with no gene match: 10. The CDR3 is 16 amino acids. The germline V gene encodes CDR1 SGDLS and CDR2 YYNGEE. The CDR3 nucleotides read TGTGCCAGCAGCCGATCCACAGGGGGAGGAAACTATGGCTACACCTTC. Amino acids: CASSRSTGGGNYGYTF.

The J gene is TRBJ2-3, the V gene TRBV7-6; the match to TRBD2 covers 11 bases. V shed 5 bases, J shed 2 bases, and the junction held 6 bases outside the gene matches. CDR3 length equals 16 residues. Per germline, CDR1 SGHVS and CDR2 FNYEAQ. The chain's CDR3 is CASSLTSGVATDTQYF. CDR3 in DNA: TGTGCCAGCAGCCTGACTAGCGGGGTAGCCACAGATACGCAGTATTTT.

The J gene is TRBJ1-6, the V gene TRBV5-1, with D possibly TRBD1 on 5 matching bases. CDR3 length: 14 amino acids. Germline CDR1 SGHRS, CDR2 YFSETQ. V lost 5 bases to trimming and J lost 13 bases, with 19 bases between them. CDR3: CASRRGEAVSPLHF. In DNA form, the CDR3 reads TGCGCCAGCAGGCGGGGGGAGGCTGTCTCTCCCCTCCACTTT. Full variable domain (missing parts from reference TRBV5-1 and TRBJ1-6): KAGVTQTPRYLIKTRGQQVTLSCSPISGHRSVSWYQQTPGQGLQFLFEYFSETQRNKGNFPGRFSGRQFSNSRSEMNVSTLELGDSALYLCASRRGEAVSPLHFGNGTRLTVT.